A selection of T cell receptor beta chains follows, all from one sample in a study of blood T cell repertoires in COVID-19. The assay was immunoSEQ multiplex PCR, and TCRdb's table has in-frame clones only and misses some. The data contain about 98,000 clones, approximately 72% of them singletons. Sequencing input: peripheral blood. These receptors all come from a man aged 65 to 79 with acute or convalescent COVID-19. Both conserved end residues are part of each CDR3. The order of the fields is D gene, V gene, J gene, clone size, CDR3 protein, CDR3 DNA. D genes are given only for firm matches. Clone size, where shown, is once, few, many, or a class for clones that have expanded.

D: NA; V: TRBV6-5; J: TRBJ2-1; size: NA; CDR3: CAAEAFVSYNEQFF; DNA: TGTGCCGCGGAGGCCTTCGTCTCCTACAATGAGCAGTTCTTC
D: TRBD2; V: TRBV7-2; J: TRBJ2-7; size: NA; CDR3: CASSFSGRRSYEQYF; DNA: TGTGCCAGCAGCTTTAGCGGGCGTCGTTCCTACGAGCAGTACTTC
D: TRBD1; V: TRBV3-1/TRBV3-2; J: TRBJ1-1; size: NA; CDR3: CASSQVRTGNTEAFF; DNA: TGTGCCAGCAGCCAAGTCCGGACAGGGAACACTGAAGCTTTCTTT
D: TRBD2; V: TRBV9; J: TRBJ2-1; size: NA; CDR3: CASSPYTSGRNNEQFF; DNA: TGTGCCAGCAGCCCCTACACTAGCGGGAGAAACAATGAGCAGTTCTTC
D: TRBD2; V: TRBV19; J: TRBJ2-3; size: NA; CDR3: CASKASGKEADTQYF; DNA: TGTGCCAGTAAGGCTAGCGGGAAAGAGGCAGATACGCAGTATTTT
D: NA; V: TRBV4-3; J: TRBJ1-1; size: NA; CDR3: CASSPALSTEAFF; DNA: TGCGCCAGCAGCCCAGCGCTTTCCACTGAAGCTTTCTTT
D: NA; V: TRBV2; J: TRBJ2-5; size: few; CDR3: CASSQTGGETQYF; DNA: TGTGCCAGCAGTCAAACCGGGGGAGAGACCCAGTACTTC
D: TRBD1; V: TRBV7-6; J: TRBJ2-2; size: NA; CDR3: CASSRSLGTGGASGELFF; DNA: TGTGCCAGCAGCCGATCCTTGGGGACAGGGGGCGCGTCCGGGGAGCTGTTTTTT
D: NA; V: TRBV11-1; J: TRBJ2-7; size: NA; CDR3: CASSLVETVLVEQYF; DNA: TGTGCCAGCAGCTTAGTAGAAACGGTTTTGGTCGAGCAGTACTTC
D: TRBD1; V: TRBV19; J: TRBJ2-7; size: NA; CDR3: CASSIGQGSYEQYF; DNA: TGTGCCAGTAGTATAGGACAGGGAAGCTACGAGCAGTACTTC
D: NA; V: TRBV7-2; J: TRBJ2-7; size: NA; CDR3: CASSLHGAGEQYF; DNA: TGTGCCAGCAGCTTACATGGGGCGGGAGAGCAGTACTTC
D: NA; V: TRBV30; J: TRBJ2-5; size: NA; CDR3: CAWSALAMETQYF; DNA: TGTGCCTGGAGTGCGTTAGCGATGGAGACCCAGTACTTC
D: TRBD2; V: TRBV14; J: TRBJ2-3; size: NA; CDR3: CAGSPHRGLAGVEDTQYF; DNA: TGTGCCGGCAGCCCGCATAGAGGACTAGCGGGAGTGGAAGATACGCAGTATTTT
D: NA; V: TRBV5-1; J: TRBJ2-7; size: NA; CDR3: CASSFTGPSYEQYF; DNA: TGCGCCAGCAGCTTCACGGGTCCCTCCTACGAGCAGTACTTC
D: TRBD1; V: TRBV9; J: TRBJ2-1; size: NA; CDR3: CASSVGTGVRNEQFF; DNA: TGTGCCAGCAGCGTCGGGACAGGGGTCCGCAATGAGCAGTTCTTC
D: NA; V: TRBV19; J: TRBJ2-1; size: NA; CDR3: CAKTPPYRADENSYNEQFF; DNA: TGTGCAAAAACCCCCCCTTACAGGGCAGACGAAAATTCCTACAATGAGCAGTTCTTC
D: NA; V: TRBV6-5; J: TRBJ1-4; size: NA; CDR3: CASSNNRAVKLFF; DNA: TGTGCCAGCAGTAATAACAGGGCCGTAAAACTGTTTTTT
D: TRBD1; V: TRBV5-6; J: TRBJ2-7; size: NA; CDR3: CASSFYSGTGSGGYEQYF; DNA: TGTGCCAGCAGCTTCTACTCCGGGACAGGGTCCGGGGGCTACGAGCAGTACTTC
D: NA; V: TRBV6-1; J: TRBJ1-1; size: NA; CDR3: CASSERKQEAFF; DNA: TGTGCCAGCAGTGAACGAAAACAGGAAGCTTTCTTT
D: NA; V: TRBV28; J: TRBJ1-2; size: NA; CDR3: CASRIGGDYGYTF; DNA: TGTGCCAGCAGAATAGGAGGGGACTATGGCTACACCTTC
D: NA; V: TRBV19; J: TRBJ2-5; size: NA; CDR3: CASSKSDRVQETQYF; DNA: TGTGCCAGTAGTAAATCCGATAGAGTACAAGAGACCCAGTACTTC
D: NA; V: TRBV12-1; J: TRBJ2-6; size: NA; CDR3: CATYSGPRGSGANVLTF; DNA: TGTGCCACCTACTCGGGACCCAGGGGTTCTGGGGCCAACGTCTTGACTTTC